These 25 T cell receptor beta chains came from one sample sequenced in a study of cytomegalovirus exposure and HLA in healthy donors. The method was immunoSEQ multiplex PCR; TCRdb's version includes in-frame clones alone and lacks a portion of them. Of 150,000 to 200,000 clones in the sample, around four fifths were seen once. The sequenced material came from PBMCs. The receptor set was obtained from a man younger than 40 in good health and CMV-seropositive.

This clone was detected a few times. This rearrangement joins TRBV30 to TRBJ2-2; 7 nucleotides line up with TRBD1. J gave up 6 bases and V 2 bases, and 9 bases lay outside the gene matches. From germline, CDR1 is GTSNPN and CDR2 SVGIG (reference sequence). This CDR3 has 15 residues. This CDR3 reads CAWSFKGARSGELFF. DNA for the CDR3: TGTGCCTGGAGTTTCAAGGGGGCGCGGTCCGGGGAGCTGTTTTTT.

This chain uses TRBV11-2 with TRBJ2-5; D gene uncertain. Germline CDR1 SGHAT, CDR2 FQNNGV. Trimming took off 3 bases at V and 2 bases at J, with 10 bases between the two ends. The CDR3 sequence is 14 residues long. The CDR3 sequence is CASSLRHTQETQYF. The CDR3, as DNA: TGTGCCAGCAGCTTGAGACACACACAAGAGACCCAGTACTTC.

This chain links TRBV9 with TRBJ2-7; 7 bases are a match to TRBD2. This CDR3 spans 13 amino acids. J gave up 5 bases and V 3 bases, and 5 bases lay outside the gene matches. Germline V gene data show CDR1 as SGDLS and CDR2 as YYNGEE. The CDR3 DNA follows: TGTGCCAGCAGCGACGGGGGGTCGGACGAGCAGTACTTC. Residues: CASSDGGSDEQYF.

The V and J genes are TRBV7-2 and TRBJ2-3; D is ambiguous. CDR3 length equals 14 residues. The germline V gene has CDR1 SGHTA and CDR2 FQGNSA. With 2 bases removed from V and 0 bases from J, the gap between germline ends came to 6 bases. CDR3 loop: CASSLTRSTDTQYF. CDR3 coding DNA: TGTGCCAGCAGCTTAACGAGAAGCACAGATACGCAGTATTTT. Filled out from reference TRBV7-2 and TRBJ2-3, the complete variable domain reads GAGVSQSPSNKVTEKGKDVELRCDPISGHTALYWYRQSLGQGLEFLIYFQGNSAPDKSGLPSDRFSAERTGGSVSTLTIQRTQQEDSAVYLCASSLTRSTDTQYFGPGTRLTVL.

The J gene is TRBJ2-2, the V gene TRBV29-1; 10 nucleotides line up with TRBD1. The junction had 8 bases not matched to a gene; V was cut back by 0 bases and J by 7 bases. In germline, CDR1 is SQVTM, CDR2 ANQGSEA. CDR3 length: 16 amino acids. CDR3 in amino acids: CSVEDPTGGARGELFF. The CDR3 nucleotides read TGCAGCGTTGAAGATCCGACAGGGGGCGCACGCGGGGAGCTGTTTTTT.

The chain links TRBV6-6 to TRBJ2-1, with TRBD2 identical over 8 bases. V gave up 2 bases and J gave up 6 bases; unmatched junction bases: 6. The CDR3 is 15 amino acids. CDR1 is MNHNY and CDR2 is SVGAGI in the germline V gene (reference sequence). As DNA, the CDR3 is TGTGCCAGCAGTTACGGCGGGACTAGGTCCAATGAGCAGTTCTTC. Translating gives CASSYGGTRSNEQFF.

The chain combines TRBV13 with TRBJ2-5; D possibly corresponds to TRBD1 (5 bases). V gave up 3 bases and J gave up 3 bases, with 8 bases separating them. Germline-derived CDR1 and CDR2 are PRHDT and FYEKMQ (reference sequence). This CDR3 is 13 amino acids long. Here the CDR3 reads CASSLIGEETQYF. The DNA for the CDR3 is TGTGCCAGCAGCTTGATAGGGGAAGAGACCCAGTACTTC.

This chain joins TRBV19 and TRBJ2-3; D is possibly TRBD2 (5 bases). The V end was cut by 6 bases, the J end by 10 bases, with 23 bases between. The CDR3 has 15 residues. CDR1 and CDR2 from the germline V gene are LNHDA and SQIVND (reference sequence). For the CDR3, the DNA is TGTGCCAGTAGGGCTGAGGGCCCGGCGTTTTTTGCGCAGTATTTT. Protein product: CASRAEGPAFFAQYF.

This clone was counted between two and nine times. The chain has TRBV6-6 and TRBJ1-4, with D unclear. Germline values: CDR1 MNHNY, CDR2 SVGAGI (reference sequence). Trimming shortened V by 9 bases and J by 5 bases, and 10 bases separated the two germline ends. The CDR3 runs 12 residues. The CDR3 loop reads CASRLRNEKLFF. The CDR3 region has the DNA TGTGCCAGTCGACTGAGAAATGAAAAACTGTTTTTT.

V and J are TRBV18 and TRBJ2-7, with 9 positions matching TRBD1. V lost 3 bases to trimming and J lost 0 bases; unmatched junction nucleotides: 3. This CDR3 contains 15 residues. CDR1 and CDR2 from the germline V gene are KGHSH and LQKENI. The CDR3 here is CASSPGQGSSYEQYF. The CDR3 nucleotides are TGTGCCAGCTCACCGGGACAGGGTTCCTCCTACGAGCAGTACTTC.

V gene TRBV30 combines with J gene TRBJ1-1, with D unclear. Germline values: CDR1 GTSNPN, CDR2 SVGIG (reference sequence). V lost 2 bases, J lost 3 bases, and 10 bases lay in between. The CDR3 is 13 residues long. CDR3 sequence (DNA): TGTGCCTGGAGTTCCAGACACCACACTGAAGCTTTCTTT. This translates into CAWSSRHHTEAFF.

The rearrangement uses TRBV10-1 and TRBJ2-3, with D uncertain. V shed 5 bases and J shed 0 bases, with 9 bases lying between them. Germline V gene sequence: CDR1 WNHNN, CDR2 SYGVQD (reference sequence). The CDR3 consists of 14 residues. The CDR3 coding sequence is TGCGCCAGCAGTCAGGTTTATAGCACAGATACGCAGTATTTT. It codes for CASSQVYSTDTQYF.

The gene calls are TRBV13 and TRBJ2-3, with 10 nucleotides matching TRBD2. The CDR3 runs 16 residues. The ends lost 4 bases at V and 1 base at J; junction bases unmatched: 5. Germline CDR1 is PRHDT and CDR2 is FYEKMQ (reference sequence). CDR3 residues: CASSSIAGGGTDTQYF. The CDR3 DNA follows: TGTGCCAGCAGCTCTATAGCGGGGGGAGGCACAGATACGCAGTATTTT.

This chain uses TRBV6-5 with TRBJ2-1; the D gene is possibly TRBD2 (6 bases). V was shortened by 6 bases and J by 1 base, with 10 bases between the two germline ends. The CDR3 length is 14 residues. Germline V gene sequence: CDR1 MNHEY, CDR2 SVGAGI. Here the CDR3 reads CASSLANSYNEQFF. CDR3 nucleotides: TGTGCCAGCAGCCTAGCGAATTCCTACAATGAGCAGTTCTTC.

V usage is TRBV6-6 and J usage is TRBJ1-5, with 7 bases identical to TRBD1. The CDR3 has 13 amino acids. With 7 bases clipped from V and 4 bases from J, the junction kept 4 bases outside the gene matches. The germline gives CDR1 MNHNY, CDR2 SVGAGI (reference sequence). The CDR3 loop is CASIPTGNQPQHF. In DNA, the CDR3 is TGTGCCAGCATCCCGACAGGGAATCAGCCCCAGCATTTT.

This CDR3 is CASSPMWGQGAVGSGANVLTF. CDR3 nucleotide sequence: TGCGCCAGCAGCCCTATGTGGGGGCAGGGGGCTGTCGGGTCTGGGGCCAACGTCCTGACTTTC. J is TRBJ2-6 and V is TRBV5-1; 8 bases match TRBD1. Germline V gene data show CDR1 as SGHRS and CDR2 as YFSETQ. V was clipped by 4 bases and J by 1 base; unmatched bases: 19. This CDR3 has 21 residues. Looking up the rest from reference TRBV5-1 and TRBJ2-6 gives the full variable domain: KAGVTQTPRYLIKTRGQQVTLSCSPISGHRSVSWYQQTPGQGLQFLFEYFSETQRNKGNFPGRFSGRQFSNSRSEMNVSTLELGDSALYLCASSPMWGQGAVGSGANVLTFGAGSRLTVL.

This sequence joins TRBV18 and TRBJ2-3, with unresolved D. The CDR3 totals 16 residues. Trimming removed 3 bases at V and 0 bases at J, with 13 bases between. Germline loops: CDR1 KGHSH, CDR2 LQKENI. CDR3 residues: CASSPSRRASTDTQYF. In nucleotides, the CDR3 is TGTGCCAGCTCACCTAGTCGCCGTGCTAGCACAGATACGCAGTATTTT.

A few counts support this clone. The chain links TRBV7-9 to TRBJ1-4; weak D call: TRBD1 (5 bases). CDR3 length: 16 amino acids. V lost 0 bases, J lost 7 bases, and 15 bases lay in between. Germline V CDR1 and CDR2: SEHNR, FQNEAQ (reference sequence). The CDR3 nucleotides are TGTGCCAGCAGCTTAGCGCGTCAGGGAGGAGGTGAAAAACTGTTTTTT. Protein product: CASSLARQGGGEKLFF.

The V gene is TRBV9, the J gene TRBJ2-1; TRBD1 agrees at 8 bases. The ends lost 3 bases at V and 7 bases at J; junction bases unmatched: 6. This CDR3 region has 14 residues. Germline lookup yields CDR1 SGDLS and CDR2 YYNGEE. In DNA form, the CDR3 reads TGTGCCAGCAGCGCCCGCCAGGGGGCGAATGAGCAGTTCTTC. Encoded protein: CASSARQGANEQFF.

The CDR3, as DNA: TGTGCCAGCAGCGCCGACACAGCAAACATTCAGTACTTC. Its protein product is CASSADTANIQYF. V usage is TRBV2 and J usage is TRBJ2-4, with D unclear. The CDR3 is 13 amino acids. V gave up 6 bases and J gave up 6 bases, with 12 bases separating them. In germline, CDR1 is SNHLY, CDR2 FYNNEI.

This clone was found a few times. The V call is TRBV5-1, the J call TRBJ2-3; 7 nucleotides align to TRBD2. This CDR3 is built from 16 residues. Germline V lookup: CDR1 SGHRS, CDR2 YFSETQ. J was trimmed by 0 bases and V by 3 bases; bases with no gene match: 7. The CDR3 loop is CASSSLGSGSTDTQYF. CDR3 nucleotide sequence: TGCGCCAGCAGCTCCCTAGGTAGCGGGAGCACAGATACGCAGTATTTT.

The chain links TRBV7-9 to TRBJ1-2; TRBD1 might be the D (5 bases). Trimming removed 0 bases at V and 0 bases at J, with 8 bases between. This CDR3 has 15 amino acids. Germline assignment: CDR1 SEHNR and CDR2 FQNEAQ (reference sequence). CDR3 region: CASSLARDPNYGYTF. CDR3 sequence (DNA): TGTGCCAGCAGCTTAGCCAGGGATCCTAACTATGGCTACACCTTC.

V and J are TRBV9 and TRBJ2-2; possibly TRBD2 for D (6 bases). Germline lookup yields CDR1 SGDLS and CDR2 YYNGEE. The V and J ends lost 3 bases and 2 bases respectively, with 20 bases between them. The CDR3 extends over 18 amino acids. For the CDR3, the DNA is TGTGCCAGCAGCGGACGACAATATTGGGGGACTAACACCGGGGAGCTGTTTTTT. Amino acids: CASSGRQYWGTNTGELFF.

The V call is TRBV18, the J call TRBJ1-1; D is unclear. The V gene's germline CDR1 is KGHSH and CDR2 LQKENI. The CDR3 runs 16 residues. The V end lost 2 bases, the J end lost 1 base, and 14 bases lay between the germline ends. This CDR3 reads CASSPEARAGNTEAFF. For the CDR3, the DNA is TGTGCCAGCTCACCAGAGGCCCGGGCGGGGAACACTGAAGCTTTCTTT.

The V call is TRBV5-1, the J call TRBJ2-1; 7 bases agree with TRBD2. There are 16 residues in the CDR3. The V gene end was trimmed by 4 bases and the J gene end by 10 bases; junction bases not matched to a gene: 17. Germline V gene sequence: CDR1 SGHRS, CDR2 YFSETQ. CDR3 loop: CASSAGGLGLSKEQFF. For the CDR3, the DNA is TGCGCCAGCAGCGCAGGAGGACTAGGCCTATCTAAGGAGCAGTTCTTC.